This entry lists 22 T cell receptor beta chains sequenced from one sample in a study of shared clonotypes between healthy human individuals. TCRdb keeps only in-frame clones here, not all; method: immunoSEQ multiplex PCR. This table has roughly 2,000,000 clones, 93% appearing once. The naive CD8 fraction comprised CD45RO-negative cells positively selected for CCR7 and excluded terminally differentiated effector memory CD45RA+ cells. The sample comprised naive CD8+ T cells from PBMCs. Receptors originate from a man aged 18 to 29 in good health. Some clones in this sample may be carry-over from other donors' samples.

The chain recombines TRBV10-3 with TRBJ2-2; 12 nucleotides match TRBD2. The CDR3 has 18 amino acids. The V gene's germline CDR1 is ENHRY and CDR2 SYGVKD. V shed 1 base, J shed 4 bases, and the junction held 7 bases outside the gene matches. CDR3: CAISEFASGRVVTGELFF. The CDR3, as DNA: TGTGCCATCAGTGAGTTCGCTAGCGGGAGGGTTGTCACCGGGGAGCTGTTTTTT.

V gene TRBV6-1 combines with J gene TRBJ1-5, with D possibly TRBD1 on 6 matching bases. V was trimmed by 3 bases and J by 4 bases, leaving 10 bases between them. Germline CDR1 is MNHNS and CDR2 is SASEGT. CDR3 length: 14 residues. The CDR3: CASSDRGGNQPQHF. For the CDR3, the DNA is TGTGCCAGCAGTGACAGGGGAGGGAATCAGCCCCAGCATTTT.

V usage is TRBV7-9 and J usage is TRBJ2-5; D is undetermined. V dropped 4 bases and J dropped 2 bases, with 8 bases sitting between them. Germline assignment: CDR1 SEHNR and CDR2 FQNEAQ (reference sequence). CDR3 length: 13 amino acids. The DNA for the CDR3 is TGTGCCAGCAGCTCAGAGTTACAAGAGACCCAGTACTTC. It yields the protein CASSSELQETQYF.

The gene calls are TRBV30 and TRBJ2-1; TRBD2 agrees at 8 bases. This CDR3 is built from 14 residues. Trimming took 3 bases from V and 4 from J; bases not matched to a gene: 5. Germline V lookup: CDR1 GTSNPN, CDR2 SVGIG (reference sequence). This chain's CDR3 is CAWSLSGAYNEQFF. The DNA for the CDR3 is TGTGCCTGGAGCCTTAGCGGGGCTTACAATGAGCAGTTCTTC.

This chain uses TRBV9 with TRBJ1-2; 7 nucleotides align to TRBD1. Germline V CDR1 and CDR2: SGDLS, YYNGEE. The J segment lost 5 bases and the V segment lost 0 bases, leaving 7 bases of the junction unmatched. CDR3 length: 15 amino acids. The CDR3 nucleotides are TGTGCCAGCAGCGTAGCCCGGACAGGAGAATATGGCTACACCTTC. It translates to CASSVARTGEYGYTF.

The rearrangement links TRBV7-8 to TRBJ2-5, with 12 positions matching TRBD2. Per the germline V gene, CDR1 is SGHVS and CDR2 is FQNEAQ. J gave up 5 bases and V 2 bases, and 9 bases lay outside the gene matches. This CDR3 contains 17 residues. CDR3 sequence reads: CASSLTPGLAGGETQYF. Written as DNA, the CDR3 is TGTGCCAGCAGCTTAACGCCAGGCCTAGCGGGAGGGGAGACCCAGTACTTC.

This clone was recorded once. This CDR3 is also generated by other DNA sequences in the sample. CDR3 region: CASSFRRGETQYF. CDR3 sequence (DNA): TGTGCCAGCAGCTTTAGGAGGGGGGAGACCCAGTACTTC. This chain joins TRBV11-2 and TRBJ2-5; tentatively, D is TRBD1 or TRBD2 (6 bases each). This CDR3 is built from 13 residues. In germline, CDR1 is SGHAT, CDR2 FQNNGV. V was pared by 3 bases and J by 5 bases, with 10 bases between.

The V and J genes are TRBV7-9 and TRBJ2-7, with 10 positions matching TRBD2. The CDR3 is 14 amino acids. Germline CDR1 reads SEHNR; CDR2 reads FQNEAQ (reference sequence). V shed 5 bases, J shed 7 bases, and the junction held 8 bases outside the gene matches. The CDR3 region is CASSHTSGAWEQYF. CDR3 bases: TGTGCCAGCAGCCATACTAGCGGGGCGTGGGAGCAGTACTTC. Full variable domain (rest looked up from reference TRBV7-9 and TRBJ2-7): DTGVSQNPRHKITKRGQNVTFRCDPISEHNRLYWYRQTLGQGPEFLTYFQNEAQLEKSRLLSDRFSAERPKGSFSTLEIQRTEQGDSAMYLCASSHTSGAWEQYFGPGTRLTVT.

This chain uses TRBV5-6 with TRBJ2-6, with 7 bases matching TRBD1. Germline V gene data show CDR1 as SGHDT and CDR2 as YYEEEE. The V and J ends lost 2 bases and 4 bases, in that order; junction bases with no gene match: 9. This CDR3 has 17 amino acids. CDR3 bases: TGTGCCAGCAGCTTACCACAAACAGGGGCAGGGGCCAACGTCCTGACTTTC. This encodes CASSLPQTGAGANVLTF.

This sequence joins TRBV27 and TRBJ1-1, with TRBD1 matching 7 bases. This CDR3 is built from 16 residues. Trimming cost V 4 bases and J 4 bases; bases outside gene matches: 12. Looked up from germline, CDR1 is MNHEY and CDR2 is SMNVEV (reference sequence). CDR3 bases: TGTGCCAGCAGTTCCTTAATCCCCCCAGGGGGCACTGAAGCTTTCTTT. Its translation: CASSSLIPPGGTEAFF.

The chain is built from TRBV7-9 and TRBJ2-6; no clear D. The CDR3 runs to 16 residues. The germline V gene encodes CDR1 SEHNR and CDR2 FQNEAQ (reference sequence). V was trimmed by 1 base and J by 1 base, leaving 8 bases between them. The CDR3 protein is CASSLGVLSGANVLTF. CDR3 sequence (DNA): TGTGCCAGCAGCTTAGGGGTATTGTCTGGGGCCAACGTCCTGACTTTC.

This chain connects TRBV4-2 to TRBJ2-2; D is perhaps TRBD2 (6 bases). Deletions cut 4 bases from V and 6 bases from J, with 18 bases between. The germline gives CDR1 LGHNA, CDR2 YNFKEQ. This CDR3 spans 16 amino acids. The CDR3 loop reads CASSLRLDSPAGELFF. For the CDR3, the DNA is TGTGCCAGCAGCCTCAGACTAGACAGTCCCGCCGGGGAGCTGTTTTTT.

V is TRBV7-3 and J is TRBJ2-3; D possibly corresponds to TRBD2 (5 bases). There are 15 residues in the CDR3. Trimming left V 4 bases short and J 3 bases short, with 14 bases between. CDR1 is SGHTA, CDR2 FQGTGA, per germline. In nucleotides, the CDR3 is TGTGCCAGCAGCTGGACCGGGGAGTTAACAGATACGCAGTATTTT. The encoded protein is CASSWTGELTDTQYF.

The chain recombines TRBV9 with TRBJ1-4; D unclear. Germline loops: CDR1 SGDLS, CDR2 YYNGEE. This CDR3 has 14 amino acids. V lost 0 bases and J lost 8, with 11 bases in between. The CDR3 coding sequence is TGTGCCAGCAGCGTAGCGGGCCAAGGCGAAAAACTGTTTTTT. Its translation: CASSVAGQGEKLFF. The full variable domain, rest sourced from reference TRBV9 and TRBJ1-4, is DSGVTQTPKHLITATGQRVTLRCSPRSGDLSVYWYQQSLDQGLQFLIQYYNGEERAKGNILERFSAQQFPDLHSELNLSSLELGDSALYFCASSVAGQGEKLFFGSGTQLSVL.

Of note for this clone: This sample includes further DNA sequences coding for the same CDR3. The V call is TRBV4-1, the J call TRBJ2-7; a possible D gene is TRBD2 (6 bases). CDR3 length: 14 amino acids. The germline CDR1 and CDR2 sequences are MGHRA and YSYEKL. V shed 1 base and J shed 2 bases, with 9 bases lying between them. The CDR3 region is CASSQGRGTYEQYF. The CDR3 DNA reads TGCGCCAGCAGCCAAGGCCGGGGGACCTACGAGCAGTACTTC.

V is TRBV29-1 and J is TRBJ1-2; D remains unclear. The CDR3 has 11 amino acids. Germline-derived CDR1 and CDR2 are SQVTM and ANQGSEA. V was shortened by 5 bases and J by 8 bases, with 12 bases between the two germline ends. The CDR3 region is CSVYQKVGYTF. CDR3 DNA sequence: TGCAGCGTTTACCAGAAAGTGGGCTACACCTTC.

This clone was detected once. The V call is TRBV25-1, the J call TRBJ2-5, with TRBD2 identical over 7 bases. The CDR3 is 15 amino acids. V gave up 2 bases and J gave up 4 bases; unmatched junction bases: 7. Germline V gene sequence: CDR1 MGHDK, CDR2 SYGVNS. CDR3 protein: CASSEEGGPAETQYF. The CDR3 bases are TGTGCCAGCAGTGAAGAGGGAGGGCCGGCAGAGACCCAGTACTTC.

V gene TRBV11-2 combines with J gene TRBJ2-7, with a possible D match to TRBD2 (6 bases). This CDR3 contains 15 residues. Germline lookup yields CDR1 SGHAT and CDR2 FQNNGV. V gave up 1 base and J gave up 0 bases, with 10 bases separating them. In DNA form, the CDR3 reads TGTGCCAGCAGCTTAGGGGCGCGGGGCTCCTACGAGCAGTACTTC. This translates into CASSLGARGSYEQYF. The full variable domain, its missing parts supplied by reference TRBV11-2 and TRBJ2-7, is EAGVAQSPRYKIIEKRQSVAFWCNPISGHATLYWYQQILGQGPKLLIQFQNNGVVDDSQLPKDRFSAERLKGVDSTLKIQPAKLEDSAVYLCASSLGARGSYEQYFGPGTRLTVT.

The chain recombines TRBV27 with TRBJ2-1; tentative D call: TRBD2 (5 bases). Trimming stripped 3 bases from V and 4 bases from J, with 13 bases between. CDR3 length: 15 amino acids. Germline CDR1 is MNHEY and CDR2 is SMNVEV (reference sequence). CDR3 sequence: CASSFMGSGYNEQFF. CDR3 in DNA: TGTGCCAGCAGTTTTATGGGGTCGGGATACAATGAGCAGTTCTTC.

This sequence joins TRBV5-4 and TRBJ1-1; weak D call: TRBD1 (5 bases). Germline lookup yields CDR1 SGHNT and CDR2 YYREEE (reference sequence). V dropped 3 bases and J dropped 6 bases, with 21 bases sitting between them. This CDR3 has 16 residues. The CDR3 nucleotides read TGTGCCAGCAGCTCGGGGAGGGACCGCACTAGGGCTGAAGCTTTCTTT. It encodes CASSSGRDRTRAEAFF.

The chain uses TRBV13 and TRBJ2-7; D may be TRBD2 (6 bases). Germline lookup yields CDR1 PRHDT and CDR2 FYEKMQ (reference sequence). The CDR3 length is 12 residues. V gave up 8 bases and J gave up 1 base, with 9 bases separating them. The CDR3 loop reads CASGAGSYEQYF. CDR3 DNA: TGTGCCAGCGGGGCGGGATCCTACGAGCAGTACTTC.

The chain links TRBV28 to TRBJ1-2, with D perhaps matching TRBD1 (5 bases). This CDR3 comprises 14 residues. From germline, CDR1 is MDHEN and CDR2 SYDVKM. Trimming cost V 8 bases and J 6 bases, with 19 bases left between them. The CDR3, as DNA: TGTGCCAGCCACCTTAGAGGGGCTGGCGATGGCTACACCTTC. It yields the protein CASHLRGAGDGYTF.